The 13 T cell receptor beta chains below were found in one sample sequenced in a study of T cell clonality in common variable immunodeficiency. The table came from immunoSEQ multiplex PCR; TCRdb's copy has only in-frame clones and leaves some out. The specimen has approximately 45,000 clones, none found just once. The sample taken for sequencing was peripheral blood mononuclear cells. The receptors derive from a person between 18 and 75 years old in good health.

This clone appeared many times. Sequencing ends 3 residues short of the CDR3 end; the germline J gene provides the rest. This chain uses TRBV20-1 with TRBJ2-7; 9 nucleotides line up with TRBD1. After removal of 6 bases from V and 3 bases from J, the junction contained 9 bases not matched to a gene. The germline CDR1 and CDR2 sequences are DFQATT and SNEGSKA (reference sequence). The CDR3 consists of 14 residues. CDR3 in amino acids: CSASSGDRVYEQYF. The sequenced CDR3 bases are TGCAGTGCATCCAGCGGGGACAGGGTCTACGAG.

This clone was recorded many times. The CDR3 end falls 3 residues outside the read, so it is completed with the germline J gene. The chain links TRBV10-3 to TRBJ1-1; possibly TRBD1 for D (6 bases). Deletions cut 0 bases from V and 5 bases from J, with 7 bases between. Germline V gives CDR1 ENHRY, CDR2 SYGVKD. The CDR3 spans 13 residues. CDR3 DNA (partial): TGTGCCATCAGTGAGTCCCAGGGGACTGAA. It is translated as CAISESQGTE. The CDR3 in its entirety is CAISESQGTEAFF.

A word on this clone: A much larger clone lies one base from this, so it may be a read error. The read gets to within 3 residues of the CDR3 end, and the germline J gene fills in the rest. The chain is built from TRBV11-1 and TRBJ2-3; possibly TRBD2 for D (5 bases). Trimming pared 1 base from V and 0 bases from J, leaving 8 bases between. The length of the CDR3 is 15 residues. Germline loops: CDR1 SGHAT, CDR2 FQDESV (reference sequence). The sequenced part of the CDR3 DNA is TGTGCCAGCAGCTTAGGAGCGGCTAGCACAGATACG. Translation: CASSLGAASTDT. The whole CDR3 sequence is CASSLGAASTDTQYF.

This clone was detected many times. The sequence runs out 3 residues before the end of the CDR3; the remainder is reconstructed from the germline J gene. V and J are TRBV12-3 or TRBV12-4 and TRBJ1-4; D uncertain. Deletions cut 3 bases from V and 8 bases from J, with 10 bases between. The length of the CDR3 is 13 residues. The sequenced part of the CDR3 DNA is TGTGCCAGCAGTTTTGCCCAAGGGGAAAAA. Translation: CASSFAQGEK. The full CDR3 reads CASSFAQGEKLFF.

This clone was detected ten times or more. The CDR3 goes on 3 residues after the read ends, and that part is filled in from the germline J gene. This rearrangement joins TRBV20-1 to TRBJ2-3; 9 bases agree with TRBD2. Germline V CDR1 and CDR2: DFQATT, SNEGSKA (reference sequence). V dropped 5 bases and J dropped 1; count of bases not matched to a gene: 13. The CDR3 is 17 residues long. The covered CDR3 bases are TGCAGTGCTCCCGGGGCTAGCGGGGAGGGTGGCACAGATACG. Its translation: CSAPGASGEGGTDT. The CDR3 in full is CSAPGASGEGGTDTQYF.

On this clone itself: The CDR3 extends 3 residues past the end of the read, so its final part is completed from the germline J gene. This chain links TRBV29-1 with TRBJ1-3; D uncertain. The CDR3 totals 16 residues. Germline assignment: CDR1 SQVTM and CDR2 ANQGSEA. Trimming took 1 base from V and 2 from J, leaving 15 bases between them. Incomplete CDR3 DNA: TGCAGCGTTGAAGTGGGTGACACCCACCCTGGAAACACC. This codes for CSVEVGDTHPGNT. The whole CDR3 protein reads CSVEVGDTHPGNTIYF.

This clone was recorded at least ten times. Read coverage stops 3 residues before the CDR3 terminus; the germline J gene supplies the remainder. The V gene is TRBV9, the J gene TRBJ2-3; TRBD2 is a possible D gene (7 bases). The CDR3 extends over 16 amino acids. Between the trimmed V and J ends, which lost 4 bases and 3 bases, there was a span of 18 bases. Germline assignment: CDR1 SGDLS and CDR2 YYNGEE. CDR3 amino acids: CASSSYRGGKTDTQYF. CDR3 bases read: TGTGCCAGCAGCTCCTATAGGGGGGGGAAGACAGATACG.

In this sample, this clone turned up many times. The CDR3 sequence is CASTILHRDNTGELFF. The DNA read from the CDR3 is TGTGCCAGTACCATCCTCCACAGGGACAACACCGGGGAG. This chain joins TRBV19 and TRBJ2-2, with D tentatively TRBD1 (6 bases). The read comes to an end 3 residues before the CDR3 does, leaving the germline J gene to fill in the end. Germline V gives CDR1 LNHDA, CDR2 SQIVND (reference sequence). The CDR3 totals 16 residues. V gave up 7 bases and J gave up 2 bases, with 17 bases separating them.

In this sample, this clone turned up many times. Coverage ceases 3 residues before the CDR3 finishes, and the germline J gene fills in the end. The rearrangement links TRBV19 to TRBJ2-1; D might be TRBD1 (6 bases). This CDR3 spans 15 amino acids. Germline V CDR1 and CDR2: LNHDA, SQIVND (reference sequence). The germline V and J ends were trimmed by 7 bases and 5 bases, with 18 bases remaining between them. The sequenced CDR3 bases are TGTGCCAGTACCCCCCCGGGACACACGGACAATGAG. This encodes CASTPPGHTDNE. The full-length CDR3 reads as CASTPPGHTDNEQFF.

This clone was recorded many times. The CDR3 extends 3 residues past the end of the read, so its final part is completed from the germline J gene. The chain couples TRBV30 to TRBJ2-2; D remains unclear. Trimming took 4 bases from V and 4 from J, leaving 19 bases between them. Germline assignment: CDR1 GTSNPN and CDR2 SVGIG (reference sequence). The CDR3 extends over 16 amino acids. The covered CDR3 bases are TGTGCCTGGACGGAATTGCGCCTCTCGGGCACCGGGGAG. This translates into CAWTELRLSGTGE. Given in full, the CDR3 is CAWTELRLSGTGELFF.

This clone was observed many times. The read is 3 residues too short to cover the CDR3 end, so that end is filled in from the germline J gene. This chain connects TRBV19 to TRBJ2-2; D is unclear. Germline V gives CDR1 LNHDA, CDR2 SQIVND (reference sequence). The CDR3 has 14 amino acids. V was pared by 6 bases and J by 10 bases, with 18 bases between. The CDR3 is CASSPLGDRPELFF. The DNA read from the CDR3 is TGTGCCAGTAGCCCCCTGGGCGACCGGCCGGAG.

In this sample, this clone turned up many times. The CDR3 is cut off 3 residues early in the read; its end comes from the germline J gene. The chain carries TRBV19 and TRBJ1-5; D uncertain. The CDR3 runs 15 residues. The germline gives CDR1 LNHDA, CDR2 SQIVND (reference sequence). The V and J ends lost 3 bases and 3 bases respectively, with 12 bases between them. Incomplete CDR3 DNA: TGTGCCAGTAGTATTAGGCCAGGCCCCAATCAGCCC. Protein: CASSIRPGPNQP. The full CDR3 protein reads CASSIRPGPNQPQHF.

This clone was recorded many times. The CDR3 sequence is CSARGDRGLASYEQYF. The DNA read from the CDR3 is TGCAGTGCTAGGGGGGACAGGGGACTTGCCTCCTACGAG. The rearrangement joins TRBV20-1 to TRBJ2-7; 10 bases agree with TRBD1. The read is 3 residues too short to cover the CDR3 end, so that end is filled in from the germline J gene. Germline V gene sequence: CDR1 DFQATT, CDR2 SNEGSKA (reference sequence). CDR3 length equals 16 residues. Unmatched junction bases numbered 8, after V lost 3 bases and J lost 0 bases.